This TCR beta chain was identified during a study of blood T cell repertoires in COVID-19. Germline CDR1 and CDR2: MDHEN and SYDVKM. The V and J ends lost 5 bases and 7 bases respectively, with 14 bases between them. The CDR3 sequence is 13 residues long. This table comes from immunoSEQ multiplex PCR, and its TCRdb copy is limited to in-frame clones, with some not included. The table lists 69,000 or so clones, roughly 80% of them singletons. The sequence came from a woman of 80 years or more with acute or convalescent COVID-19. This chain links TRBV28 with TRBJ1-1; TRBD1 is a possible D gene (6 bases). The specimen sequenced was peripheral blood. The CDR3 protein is CASSPQGIGEAFF. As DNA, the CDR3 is TGTGCCAGCAGTCCTCAGGGGATTGGTGAAGCTTTCTTT. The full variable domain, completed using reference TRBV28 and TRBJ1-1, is DVKVTQSSRYLVKRTGEKVFLECVQDMDHENMFWYRQDPGLGLRLIYFSYDVKMKEKGDIPEGYSVSREKKERFSLILESASTNQTSMYLCASSPQGIGEAFFGQGTRLTVV.